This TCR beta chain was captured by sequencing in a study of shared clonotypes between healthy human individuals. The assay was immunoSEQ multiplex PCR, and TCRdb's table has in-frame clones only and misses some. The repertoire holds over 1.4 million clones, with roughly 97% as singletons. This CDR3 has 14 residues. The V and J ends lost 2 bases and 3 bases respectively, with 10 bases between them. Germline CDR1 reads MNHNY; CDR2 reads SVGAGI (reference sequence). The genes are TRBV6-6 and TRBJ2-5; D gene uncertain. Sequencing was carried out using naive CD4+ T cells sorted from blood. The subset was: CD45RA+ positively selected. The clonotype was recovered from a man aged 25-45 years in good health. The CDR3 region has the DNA TGTGCCAGCAGTTACGGCGGCAGGAAAGAGACCCAGTACTTC. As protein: CASSYGGRKETQYF.